This TCR beta chain comes out of a study of blood T cell repertoires in COVID-19. Study-wide context: The origin of the acute and convalescent COVID-19 samples was the United States, Italy and Spain. T cells, B-cell-depleted T cells, or PBMCs provided the cDNA or gDNA that served as material.

V lost 5 bases and J lost 2, with 7 bases in between. The CDR3 has 13 amino acids. Germline V gene sequence: CDR1 SEHNR, CDR2 FQNEAQ (reference sequence). In the study's own analysis: By means of reference gene primer amplification, nucleated cell counts were estimated. The protocol was immunoSEQ multiplex PCR, while the TCRdb copy is restricted to in-frame clones and leaves out a portion. V and J calls and clone size follow that table, whereas D and trimming were derived from the DNA. The data contain almost 250,000 clones, 85% of them singletons. The receptor was isolated from a woman between 50 and 59 years old with acute COVID-19. The V gene is TRBV7-9, the J gene TRBJ1-3; D gene unclear. The sample comprised PBMCs or T cells enriched from blood (not recorded which). DNA of the CDR3: TGTGCCAGCAGCGCAGGCACTGGAAACACCATATATTTT. The encoded protein is CASSAGTGNTIYF. Supplemented by reference TRBV7-9 and TRBJ1-3, the full variable domain reads DTGVSQNPRHKITKRGQNVTFRCDPISEHNRLYWYRQTLGQGPEFLTYFQNEAQLEKSRLLSDRFSAERPKGSFSTLEIQRTEQGDSAMYLCASSAGTGNTIYFGEGSWLTVV.